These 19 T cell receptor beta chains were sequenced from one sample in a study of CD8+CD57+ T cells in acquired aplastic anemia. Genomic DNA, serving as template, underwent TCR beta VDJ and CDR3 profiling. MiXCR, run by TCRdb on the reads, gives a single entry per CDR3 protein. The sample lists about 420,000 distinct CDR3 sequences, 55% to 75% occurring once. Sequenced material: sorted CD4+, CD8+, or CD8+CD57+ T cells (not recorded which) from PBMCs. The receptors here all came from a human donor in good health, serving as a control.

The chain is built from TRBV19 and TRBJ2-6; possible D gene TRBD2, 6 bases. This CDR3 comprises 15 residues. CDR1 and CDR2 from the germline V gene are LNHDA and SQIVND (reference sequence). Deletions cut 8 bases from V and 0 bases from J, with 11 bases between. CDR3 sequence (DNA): TGTGCCAGTTCGGGACTCAACTCTGGGGCCAACGTCCTGACTTTC. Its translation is CASSGLNSGANVLTF.

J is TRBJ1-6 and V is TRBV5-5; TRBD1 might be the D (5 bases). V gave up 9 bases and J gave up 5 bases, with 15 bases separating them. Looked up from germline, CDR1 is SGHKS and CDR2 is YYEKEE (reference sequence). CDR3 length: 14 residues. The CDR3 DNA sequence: TGTGCCACCCAGGGTAGGCCCGATAATTCACCCCTCCACTTT. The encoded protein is CATQGRPDNSPLHF.

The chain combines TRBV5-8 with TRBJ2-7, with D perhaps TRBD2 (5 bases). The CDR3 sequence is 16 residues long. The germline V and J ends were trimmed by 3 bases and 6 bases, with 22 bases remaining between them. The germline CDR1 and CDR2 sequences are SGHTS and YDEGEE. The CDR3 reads CASSSLQRSTFGEQYF. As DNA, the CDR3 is TGTGCCAGCAGCTCACTCCAGCGGAGCACGTTCGGCGAGCAGTACTTC.

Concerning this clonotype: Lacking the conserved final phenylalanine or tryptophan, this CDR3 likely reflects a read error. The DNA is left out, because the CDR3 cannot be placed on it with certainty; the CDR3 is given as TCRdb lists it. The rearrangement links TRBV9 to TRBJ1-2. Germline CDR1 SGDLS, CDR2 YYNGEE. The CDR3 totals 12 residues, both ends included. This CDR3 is CASSVRETQYFV.

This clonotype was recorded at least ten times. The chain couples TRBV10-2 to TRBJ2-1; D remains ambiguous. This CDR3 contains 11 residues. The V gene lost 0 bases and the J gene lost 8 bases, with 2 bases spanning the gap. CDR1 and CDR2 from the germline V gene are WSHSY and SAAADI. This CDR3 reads CASSESDEQFF. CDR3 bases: TGCGCCAGCAGTGAGTCGGATGAGCAGTTCTTC.

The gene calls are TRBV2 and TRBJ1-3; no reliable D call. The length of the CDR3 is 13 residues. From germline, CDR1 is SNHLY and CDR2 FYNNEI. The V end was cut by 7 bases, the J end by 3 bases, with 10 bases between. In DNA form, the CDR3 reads TGTGCCAGCACCGGGGTTCATGGAAACACCATATATTTT. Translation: CASTGVHGNTIYF.

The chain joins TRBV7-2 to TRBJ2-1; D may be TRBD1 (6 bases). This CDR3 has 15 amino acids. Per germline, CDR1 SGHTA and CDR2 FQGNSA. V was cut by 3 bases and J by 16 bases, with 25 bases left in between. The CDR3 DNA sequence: TGTGCCAGCAGCTTCGACAGGTTTCGGGCTGAAGCTTTCTTCTTC. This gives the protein CASSFDRFRAEAFFF.

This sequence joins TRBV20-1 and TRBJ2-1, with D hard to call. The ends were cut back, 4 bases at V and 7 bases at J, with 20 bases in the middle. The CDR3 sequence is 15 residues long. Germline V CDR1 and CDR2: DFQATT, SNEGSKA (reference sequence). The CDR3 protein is CSAKHRVSSHNEQFF. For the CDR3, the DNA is TGCAGTGCTAAACATCGAGTAAGTTCACATAATGAGCAGTTCTTC.

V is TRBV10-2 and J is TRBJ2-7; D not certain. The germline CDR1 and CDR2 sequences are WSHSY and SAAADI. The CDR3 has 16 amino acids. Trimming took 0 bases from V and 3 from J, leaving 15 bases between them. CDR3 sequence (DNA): TGCGCCAGCAGTGAGTCGTATCGGGTGAAAGACTACGAGCAGTACTTC. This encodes CASSESYRVKDYEQYF.

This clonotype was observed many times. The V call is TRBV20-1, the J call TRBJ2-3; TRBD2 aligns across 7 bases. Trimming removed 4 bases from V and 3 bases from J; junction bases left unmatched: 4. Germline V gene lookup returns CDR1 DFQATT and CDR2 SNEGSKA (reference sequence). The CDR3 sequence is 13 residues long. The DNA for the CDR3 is TGCAGTGCTACGGGAGCGGGGACAGATACGCAGTATTTT. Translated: CSATGAGTDTQYF.

As DNA, the CDR3 is TGTGCCAGCAGACCAGATATAAACACTGAAGCTTTCTTT. Protein: CASRPDINTEAFF. V gene TRBV6-6 combines with J gene TRBJ1-1; D not resolved. CDR1 and CDR2 (germline): MNHNY, SVGAGI (reference sequence). This CDR3 spans 13 amino acids. Trimming took 6 bases from V and 2 from J, leaving 10 bases between them.

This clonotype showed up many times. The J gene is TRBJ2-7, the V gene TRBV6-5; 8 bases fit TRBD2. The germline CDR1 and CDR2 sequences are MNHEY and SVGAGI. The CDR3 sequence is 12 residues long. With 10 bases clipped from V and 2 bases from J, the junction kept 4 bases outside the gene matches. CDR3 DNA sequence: TGTGCCACTAGCGGGCCGACCTACGAGCAGTACTTC. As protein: CATSGPTYEQYF.

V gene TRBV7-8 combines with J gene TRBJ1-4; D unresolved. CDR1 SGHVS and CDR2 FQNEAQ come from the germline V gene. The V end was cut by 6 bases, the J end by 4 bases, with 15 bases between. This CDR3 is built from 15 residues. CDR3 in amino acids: CASREERAHNEKLFF. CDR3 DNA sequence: TGTGCCAGCAGGGAAGAGAGAGCTCATAATGAAAAACTGTTTTTT.

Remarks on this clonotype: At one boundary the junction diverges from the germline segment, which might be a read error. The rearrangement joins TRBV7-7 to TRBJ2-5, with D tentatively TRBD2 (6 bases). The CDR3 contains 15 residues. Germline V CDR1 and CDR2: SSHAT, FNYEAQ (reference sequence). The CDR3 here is CASSQTRGAAETQYF. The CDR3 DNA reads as TGTGCTAGCAGCCAAACCCGCGGGGCCGCAGAGACCCAGTACTTC.

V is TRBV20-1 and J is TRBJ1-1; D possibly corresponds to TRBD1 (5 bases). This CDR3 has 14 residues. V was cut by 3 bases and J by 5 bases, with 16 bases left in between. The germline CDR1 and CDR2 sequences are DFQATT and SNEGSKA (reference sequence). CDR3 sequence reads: CSARGVGANTEAFF. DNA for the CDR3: TGCAGTGCTAGGGGGGTCGGGGCCAATACTGAAGCTTTCTTT.

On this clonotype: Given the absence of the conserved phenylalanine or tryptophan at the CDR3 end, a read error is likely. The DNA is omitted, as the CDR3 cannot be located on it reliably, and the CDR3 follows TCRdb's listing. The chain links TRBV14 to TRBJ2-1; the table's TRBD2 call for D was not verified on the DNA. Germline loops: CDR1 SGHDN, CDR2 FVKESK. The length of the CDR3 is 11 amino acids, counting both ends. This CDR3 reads CASSRLADGIY.

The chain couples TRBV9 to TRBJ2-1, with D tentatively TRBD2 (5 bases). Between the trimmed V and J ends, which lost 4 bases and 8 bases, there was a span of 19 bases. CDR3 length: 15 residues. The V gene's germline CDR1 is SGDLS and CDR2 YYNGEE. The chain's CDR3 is CASSLTVERNDEQFF. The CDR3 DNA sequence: TGTGCCAGCAGCTTAACGGTGGAGCGGAACGATGAGCAGTTCTTC.

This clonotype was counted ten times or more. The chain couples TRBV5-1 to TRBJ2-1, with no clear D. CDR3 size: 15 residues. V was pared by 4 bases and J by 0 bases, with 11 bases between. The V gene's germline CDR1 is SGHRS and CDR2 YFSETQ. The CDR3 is CASSPPSDSYNEQFF. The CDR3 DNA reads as TGCGCCAGCAGCCCCCCTTCCGACTCCTACAATGAGCAGTTCTTC.

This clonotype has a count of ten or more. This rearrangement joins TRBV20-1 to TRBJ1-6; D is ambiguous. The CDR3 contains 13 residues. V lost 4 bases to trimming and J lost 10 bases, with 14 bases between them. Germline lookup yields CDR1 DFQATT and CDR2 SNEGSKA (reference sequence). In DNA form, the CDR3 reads TGCAGTGCTACCCCCCAGGACGGGTCACCCCTCCACTTT. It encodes CSATPQDGSPLHF.